This entry lists 28 T cell receptor beta chains sequenced from one sample in a study of blood T cell repertoires in COVID-19. Measured with immunoSEQ multiplex PCR; TCRdb has only the in-frame clones, and not every one. The sample consists of around 60,000 clones, 70% to 90% of them appearing once. Sequencing used peripheral blood. The origin of the receptors is a man aged 50 to 59 with active COVID-19.

This clone has only a few counts. The chain carries TRBV6-4 and TRBJ2-1, with no clear D. The CDR3 length is 13 residues. Germline assignment: CDR1 MRHNA and CDR2 SNTAGT. V lost 2 bases to trimming and J lost 1 base, with 3 bases between them. CDR3 sequence (DNA): TGTGCCAGCAGTGACCTTTCCTACAATGAGCAGTTCTTC. It yields the protein CASSDLSYNEQFF.

CDR3 region: CASSRTANTEAFF. CDR3 DNA sequence: TGTGCCAGCAGCCGGACAGCGAACACTGAAGCTTTCTTT. V is TRBV14 and J is TRBJ1-1, with D possibly being TRBD1 (6 bases). Trimming left V 4 bases short and J 1 base short, with 7 bases between. Germline CDR1 reads SGHDN; CDR2 reads FVKESK. This CDR3 has 13 amino acids.

This clone has just one count. Compared with germline, one end of the junction differs, possibly owing to a read error. The chain joins TRBV12-3 or TRBV12-4 to TRBJ1-5, with D perhaps TRBD1 (6 bases). The CDR3 totals 12 residues. The CDR3 protein is CASWGLGGGLTF. In DNA, the CDR3 is TGTGCCAGCTGGGGGCTGGGGGGAGGGTTAACTTTT.

V is TRBV6-5 and J is TRBJ1-5; 7 nucleotides align to TRBD1. The CDR3 runs 15 residues. V shed 4 bases and J 4 bases; nucleotides not matched to a gene: 7. The germline gives CDR1 MNHEY, CDR2 SVGAGI. For the CDR3, the DNA is TGTGCCAGCAGTTCGACAGGGTTTCTGAATCAGCCCCAGCATTTT. Its protein product is CASSSTGFLNQPQHF.

The CDR3: CASSLGGTALRVEKLFF. CDR3 bases: TGTGCCAGCAGCTTGGGAGGGACAGCGCTTAGGGTTGAAAAACTGTTTTTT. The J gene is TRBJ1-4, the V gene TRBV5-6, with 7 bases lining up with TRBD1. CDR3 length equals 17 residues. Per germline, CDR1 SGHDT and CDR2 YYEEEE. V gave up 0 bases and J gave up 7 bases; unmatched junction bases: 12. The complete variable domain, with remaining parts taken from reference TRBV5-6 and TRBJ1-4, reads DAGVTQSPTHLIKTRGQQVTLRCSPKSGHDTVSWYQQALGQGPQFIFQYYEEEERQRGNFPDRFSGHQFPNYSSELNVNALLLGDSALYLCASSLGGTALRVEKLFFGSGTQLSVL.

The rearrangement links TRBV2 to TRBJ2-5; D might be TRBD1 (5 bases). Germline V CDR1 and CDR2: SNHLY, FYNNEI. This CDR3 is 18 amino acids long. The ends were cut back, 6 bases at V and 4 bases at J, with 27 bases in the middle. The CDR3 sequence: CASSEQNLQGASRETQYF. CDR3 sequence (DNA): TGTGCCAGCAGCGAACAAAACCTCCAGGGTGCCAGTCGAGAGACCCAGTACTTC. The full variable domain, its missing parts supplied by reference TRBV2 and TRBJ2-5, is EPEVTQTPSHQVTQMGQEVILRCVPISNHLYFYWYRQILGQKVEFLVSFYNNEISEKSEIFDDQFSVERPDGSNFTLKIRSTKLEDSAMYFCASSEQNLQGASRETQYFGPGTRLLVL.

The rearrangement uses TRBV19 and TRBJ1-1, with TRBD1 identical over 9 bases. The germline V gene encodes CDR1 LNHDA and CDR2 SQIVND (reference sequence). This CDR3 is 14 amino acids long. Losses at the gene ends were 6 bases for V and 1 base for J; bases not matched to a gene: 3. CDR3 in amino acids: CASSMGQGNTEAFF. The DNA for the CDR3 is TGTGCCAGTAGCATGGGACAGGGGAACACTGAAGCTTTCTTT.

The V and J genes are TRBV7-2 and TRBJ2-3; D is possibly TRBD2 (6 bases). CDR1 and CDR2 (germline): SGHTA, FQGNSA. The CDR3 has 18 residues. The V end lost 0 bases, the J end lost 1 base, and 17 bases lay between the germline ends. The DNA for the CDR3 is TGTGCCAGCAGCTTAGCGCTTAGTGGGGGGTCACGCACAGATACGCAGTATTTT. It yields the protein CASSLALSGGSRTDTQYF.

The rearrangement joins TRBV4-1 to TRBJ1-3, with TRBD1 identical over 8 bases. CDR1 is MGHRA and CDR2 is YSYEKL in the germline V gene. The CDR3 contains 15 residues. Trimming cost V 2 bases and J 3 bases; bases outside gene matches: 3. CDR3 sequence: CASSQQGANGNTIYF. CDR3 coding DNA: TGCGCCAGCAGCCAACAGGGGGCGAATGGAAACACCATATATTTT.

The chain joins TRBV6-5 to TRBJ2-3; TRBD2 matches 9 bases. Trimming took 6 bases from V and 4 from J; bases not matched to a gene: 5. Germline values: CDR1 MNHEY, CDR2 SVGAGI. This CDR3 region has 14 residues. CDR3 residues: CASSAGGPPDTQYF. CDR3 DNA: TGTGCCAGCAGCGCGGGGGGGCCGCCAGATACGCAGTATTTT.

The rearrangement joins TRBV5-4 to TRBJ2-5, with 7 bases matching TRBD2. From germline, CDR1 is SGHNT and CDR2 YYREEE (reference sequence). J lost 4 bases, V lost 9 bases, and 9 bases had no gene match. This CDR3 region has 13 residues. The CDR3 loop is CATKGTGGETQYF. The CDR3 DNA is TGTGCCACCAAAGGAACGGGAGGAGAGACCCAGTACTTC.

V and J are TRBV9 and TRBJ2-3; 8 bases are a match to TRBD1. CDR1 and CDR2 (germline): SGDLS, YYNGEE. With 4 bases clipped from V and 3 bases from J, the junction kept 10 bases outside the gene matches. There are 16 residues in the CDR3. CDR3 amino acids: CASSFPRGLGTDTQYF. CDR3 nucleotide sequence: TGTGCCAGCAGCTTTCCCAGGGGGCTGGGAACAGATACGCAGTATTTT. Combining the CDR3 with reference TRBV9 and TRBJ2-3 gives the whole variable domain DSGVTQTPKHLITATGQRVTLRCSPRSGDLSVYWYQQSLDQGLQFLIQYYNGEERAKGNILERFSAQQFPDLHSELNLSSLELGDSALYFCASSFPRGLGTDTQYFGPGTRLTVL.

Only a few counts were recorded for this clone. The chain combines TRBV6-5 with TRBJ1-5, with D unresolved. V was trimmed by 0 bases and J by 7 bases, leaving 13 bases between them. Germline V gene sequence: CDR1 MNHEY, CDR2 SVGAGI. The CDR3 covers 15 residues. The CDR3, as DNA: TGTGCCAGCAGTTACTCAGGAGGATACGGCCAGCCCCAGCATTTT. It translates to CASSYSGGYGQPQHF.

This clone was counted only a few times. This rearrangement joins TRBV5-8 to TRBJ2-2, with TRBD2 matching over 8 bases. Trimming cost V 4 bases and J 1 base; bases outside gene matches: 6. The CDR3 spans 16 residues. In germline, CDR1 is SGHTS, CDR2 YDEGEE. The CDR3 bases are TGTGCCAGCAGCCCCTTCGGGGGGGGGAACACCGGGGAGCTGTTTTTT. Protein: CASSPFGGGNTGELFF.

This sequence joins TRBV5-6 and TRBJ2-3, with 7 bases that match TRBD2. Germline CDR1 is SGHDT and CDR2 is YYEEEE. The junction had 15 bases not matched to a gene; V was cut back by 6 bases and J by 2 bases. This CDR3 is 17 amino acids long. The CDR3 sequence: CASTILLGGTSTDTQYF. The CDR3 DNA reads TGTGCCAGCACCATCCTTTTGGGGGGGACTTCCACAGATACGCAGTATTTT.

This chain joins TRBV4-3 and TRBJ2-7; 11 positions match TRBD1. Germline V CDR1 and CDR2: LGHNA, YSLEER. The CDR3 contains 17 residues. The V gene end was trimmed by 1 base and the J gene end by 1 base; junction bases not matched to a gene: 6. CDR3 nucleotides: TGCGCCAGCAGCCAAGGGGCCGGACAGGGGGCGTCCTACGAGCAGTACTTC. Translating it yields CASSQGAGQGASYEQYF.

This chain joins TRBV7-2 and TRBJ2-7; tentative D call: TRBD1 (6 bases). CDR3 length equals 18 residues. Germline loops: CDR1 SGHTA, CDR2 FQGNSA. Trimming took off 0 bases at V and 7 bases at J, with 25 bases between the two ends. CDR3 protein: CASSLAVPQGISYFEQYF. The CDR3 DNA reads TGTGCCAGCAGCTTAGCGGTCCCACAGGGCATTTCGTATTTTGAGCAGTACTTC.

The V and J genes are TRBV7-2 and TRBJ1-6, with a weak D call TRBD1 (5 bases). Germline V gene data show CDR1 as SGHTA and CDR2 as FQGNSA. The CDR3 spans 14 residues. Trimming stripped 3 bases from V and 7 bases from J, with 10 bases between. Here the CDR3 reads CASSFGTLNSPLHF. In DNA form, the CDR3 reads TGTGCCAGCAGCTTCGGGACTCTCAATTCACCCCTCCACTTT. The variable domain in full, completed from reference TRBV7-2 and TRBJ1-6, reads GAGVSQSPSNKVTEKGKDVELRCDPISGHTALYWYRQSLGQGLEFLIYFQGNSAPDKSGLPSDRFSAERTGGSVSTLTIQRTQQEDSAVYLCASSFGTLNSPLHFGNGTRLTVT.

The chain links TRBV7-9 to TRBJ2-7, with D possibly TRBD2 on 7 matching bases. V gave up 3 bases and J gave up 2 bases, with 20 bases separating them. The CDR3 loop spans 17 amino acids. The germline V gene encodes CDR1 SEHNR and CDR2 FQNEAQ (reference sequence). CDR3 amino acids: CASSLGPVGGPTYEQYF. The CDR3 bases are TGTGCCAGCAGCTTGGGGCCAGTGGGGGGGCCCACCTACGAGCAGTACTTC.

The CDR3 is CASSEASSGNTIYF. The CDR3 DNA is TGTGCCAGCAGTGAAGCCTCCTCTGGAAACACCATATATTTT. The rearrangement links TRBV7-9 to TRBJ1-3; no definite D call. Germline V gives CDR1 SEHNR, CDR2 FQNEAQ (reference sequence). V lost 6 bases and J 0 bases, leaving 9 bases between the germline ends. The CDR3 extends over 14 amino acids.

V is TRBV7-6 and J is TRBJ2-1; 9 bases agree with TRBD2. The CDR3 contains 15 residues. Trimming took 5 bases from V and 7 from J; bases not matched to a gene: 9. The germline gives CDR1 SGHVS, CDR2 FNYEAQ. The CDR3 DNA is TGTGCCAGCAGCATGGGAGTAGCGGGGGTAAATGAGCAGTTCTTC. This translates into CASSMGVAGVNEQFF. Full variable domain (rest looked up from reference TRBV7-6 and TRBJ2-1): GAGVSQSPRYKVTKRGQDVALRCDPISGHVSLYWYRQALGQGPEFLTYFNYEAQQDKSGLPNDRFSAERPEGSISTLTIQRTEQRDSAMYRCASSMGVAGVNEQFFGPGTRLTVL.

J is TRBJ2-5 and V is TRBV7-9; no reliable D call. Per the germline V gene, CDR1 is SEHNR and CDR2 is FQNEAQ (reference sequence). CDR3 length: 14 residues. Trimming pared 2 bases from V and 2 bases from J, leaving 9 bases between. CDR3 protein: CASSLFTVQETQYF. The CDR3 DNA follows: TGTGCCAGCAGCTTATTTACAGTACAAGAGACCCAGTACTTC. The complete variable domain, with remaining parts taken from reference TRBV7-9 and TRBJ2-5, reads DTGVSQNPRHKITKRGQNVTFRCDPISEHNRLYWYRQTLGQGPEFLTYFQNEAQLEKSRLLSDRFSAERPKGSFSTLEIQRTEQGDSAMYLCASSLFTVQETQYFGPGTRLLVL.

This clone came up once. CDR3 bases: TGTGCCAGTAGTATTGGTGGGACAGGGGACTTACCCCAGCATTTT. Translation gives CASSIGGTGDLPQHF. V and J are TRBV19 and TRBJ1-5, with 10 nucleotides matching TRBD1. Unmatched junction bases numbered 9, after V lost 3 bases and J lost 10 bases. This CDR3 has 15 residues. Germline V gene sequence: CDR1 LNHDA, CDR2 SQIVND (reference sequence).

This chain connects TRBV7-8 to TRBJ2-3, with 8 bases identical to TRBD2. The CDR3 is made up of 16 amino acids. In germline, CDR1 is SGHVS, CDR2 FQNEAQ. After removal of 5 bases from V and 8 bases from J, the junction contained 15 bases not matched to a gene. The CDR3 reads CASSQPGTRSSGTQYF. The CDR3 DNA is TGTGCCAGCAGCCAACCCGGGACTAGGAGTTCGGGTACGCAGTATTTT.

This clone was seen only once. V usage is TRBV6-6 and J usage is TRBJ1-4; possible D gene TRBD1, 5 bases. The V end was cut by 6 bases, the J end by 3 bases, with 8 bases between. The CDR3 contains 13 residues. CDR1 is MNHNY and CDR2 is SVGAGI in the germline V gene (reference sequence). DNA of the CDR3: TGTGCCAGCAGACAGGATCCTAATGAAAAACTGTTTTTT. The encoded protein is CASRQDPNEKLFF.

The V call is TRBV7-9, the J call TRBJ2-2, with a weak D call TRBD1 (5 bases). CDR1 SEHNR and CDR2 FQNEAQ come from the germline V gene (reference sequence). V dropped 4 bases and J dropped 4 bases, with 13 bases sitting between them. There are 15 residues in the CDR3. CDR3: CASSSLRQSTGELFF. The CDR3 DNA reads as TGTGCCAGCAGCTCACTAAGACAGAGCACCGGGGAGCTGTTTTTT.

The V call is TRBV11-3, the J call TRBJ2-1; TRBD1 matches at 12 bases. The germline V gene encodes CDR1 SGHNT and CDR2 YENEEA. The CDR3 has 15 amino acids. V gave up 5 bases and J gave up 10 bases; unmatched junction bases: 9. The CDR3 DNA reads as TGTGCCAGCAGCCCGGGGGGACAGGGGGCCGAAGAGCAGTTCTTC. Translating it yields CASSPGGQGAEEQFF.

This sequence joins TRBV5-4 and TRBJ1-2; 9 nucleotides align to TRBD1. V trimming: 3 bases; J trimming: 4 bases; junction bases outside the gene matches: 10. The CDR3 runs 16 residues. Germline-derived CDR1 and CDR2 are SGHNT and YYREEE (reference sequence). The CDR3 spells CASSSVWTGDSYGYTF. In DNA, the CDR3 is TGTGCCAGCAGCTCGGTCTGGACAGGGGATTCCTATGGCTACACCTTC.